These 29 T cell receptor beta chains share one sample of origin, sequenced in a study of blood T cell repertoires in COVID-19. The protocol was immunoSEQ multiplex PCR, while the TCRdb copy is restricted to in-frame clones and leaves out a portion. The data contain 200,000 or so clones, roughly nine tenths of them singletons. The sequenced sample consisted of peripheral blood. The receptors stem from a woman aged 70-85 years with acute or convalescent COVID-19.

The chain couples TRBV7-9 to TRBJ1-3; possibly TRBD1 for D (5 bases). V dropped 5 bases and J dropped 4 bases, with 12 bases sitting between them. Germline V gene lookup returns CDR1 SEHNR and CDR2 FQNEAQ (reference sequence). The CDR3 is made up of 14 amino acids. Written as DNA, the CDR3 is TGTGCCAGCAGCCAGGGCGCGGGAGGAAACACCATATATTTT. As protein: CASSQGAGGNTIYF.

The chain carries TRBV19 and TRBJ1-2, with TRBD1 identical over 7 bases. In germline, CDR1 is LNHDA, CDR2 SQIVND (reference sequence). The J segment lost 8 bases and the V segment lost 5 bases, leaving 11 bases of the junction unmatched. This CDR3 spans 14 amino acids. The CDR3 is CASSGESDRRGYTF. The CDR3 DNA reads TGTGCCAGTAGTGGGGAGTCGGACAGGCGGGGCTACACCTTC.

This chain links TRBV7-8 with TRBJ1-5; D is ambiguous. The CDR3 runs 13 residues. V lost 2 bases and J lost 1, with 3 bases in between. Germline CDR1 is SGHVS and CDR2 is FQNEAQ. The chain's CDR3 is CASSLQSNQPQHF. Here the CDR3 DNA reads TGTGCCAGCAGCTTACAGAGCAATCAGCCCCAGCATTTT.

V gene TRBV4-1 combines with J gene TRBJ1-3, with D unresolved. V lost 5 bases and J 0 bases, leaving 14 bases between the germline ends. The CDR3 is made up of 16 amino acids. Germline CDR1 and CDR2: MGHRA and YSYEKL. Here the CDR3 DNA reads TGCGCCAGCAGCACTTACGGAGGGCTCTCTGGAAACACCATATATTTT. Its protein is CASSTYGGLSGNTIYF.

The genes are TRBV6-6 and TRBJ1-6; D possibly corresponds to TRBD1 (6 bases). The CDR3 is 16 residues long. V gave up 7 bases and J gave up 4 bases, with 17 bases separating them. The germline CDR1 and CDR2 sequences are MNHNY and SVGAGI (reference sequence). The CDR3 spells CASTPGGQRYNSPLHF. In nucleotides, the CDR3 is TGTGCCAGCACCCCGGGGGGGCAGCGATATAATTCACCCCTCCACTTT.

In DNA form, the CDR3 reads TGTGCCAGCAGTTTCTCGACAGGGCAGGACTACACCTTC. Translating gives CASSFSTGQDYTF. The chain joins TRBV6-5 to TRBJ1-2; 7 positions agree with TRBD1. CDR3 size: 13 residues. CDR1 is MNHEY and CDR2 is SVGAGI in the germline V gene. V was clipped by 4 bases and J by 10 bases; unmatched bases: 9.

The rearrangement uses TRBV5-5 and TRBJ2-7; D is unclear. The CDR3 sequence is 15 residues long. Per the germline V gene, CDR1 is SGHKS and CDR2 is YYEKEE (reference sequence). V gave up 1 base and J gave up 4 bases, with 15 bases separating them. CDR3 DNA: TGTGCCAGCAGCTTGAGAGGAGCGTCTCTATACGAGCAGTACTTC. This gives the protein CASSLRGASLYEQYF.

The J gene is TRBJ2-1, the V gene TRBV7-2; 8 positions match TRBD1. CDR1 and CDR2 from the germline V gene are SGHTA and FQGNSA. This CDR3 spans 15 amino acids. The ends lost 5 bases at V and 3 bases at J; junction bases unmatched: 6. Here the CDR3 reads CASSVDRGYYNEQFF. In DNA, the CDR3 is TGTGCCAGCAGCGTAGACAGGGGCTACTACAATGAGCAGTTCTTC.

The chain joins TRBV19 to TRBJ1-1; D is ambiguous. Per the germline V gene, CDR1 is LNHDA and CDR2 is SQIVND (reference sequence). The CDR3 is 14 residues long. The V gene lost 5 bases and the J gene lost 5 bases, with 15 bases spanning the gap. The CDR3 here is CASSEQGRETEAFF. CDR3 DNA sequence: TGTGCCAGTAGTGAACAAGGGAGGGAGACTGAAGCTTTCTTT.

J is TRBJ2-1 and V is TRBV18, with a possible D match to TRBD2 (6 bases). The CDR3 sequence is 15 residues long. Germline lookup yields CDR1 KGHSH and CDR2 LQKENI. The germline V and J ends were trimmed by 3 bases and 0 bases, with 9 bases remaining between them. The CDR3 DNA is TGTGCCAGCTCACCGCTCGGGAGCTCCTACAATGAGCAGTTCTTC. It encodes CASSPLGSSYNEQFF.

The chain uses TRBV3-1 (or the pseudogene TRBV3-2) and TRBJ1-1; D uncertain. CDR3 size: 14 residues. Germline lookup yields CDR1 LGHDT and CDR2 YNNKEL (reference sequence). The V gene lost 4 bases and the J gene lost 1 base, with 10 bases spanning the gap. The CDR3 here is CASSLATQNTEAFF. The CDR3 nucleotides read TGTGCCAGCAGCCTAGCGACACAGAACACTGAAGCTTTCTTT.

This chain links TRBV10-3 with TRBJ1-2; D may be TRBD1 (6 bases). CDR3 length: 13 amino acids. Per germline, CDR1 ENHRY and CDR2 SYGVKD. Trimming shortened V by 0 bases and J by 8 bases, and 10 bases separated the two germline ends. The CDR3 DNA is TGTGCCATCAGTGAGTCACAGGGTTTAGGCTACACCTTC. Amino acids: CAISESQGLGYTF.

Concerning this clone: The same CDR3 can be traced to other DNA sequences in this sample. The chain combines TRBV5-1 with TRBJ2-7, with 9 bases that match TRBD2. The junction had 4 bases not matched to a gene; V was cut back by 0 bases and J by 3 bases. This CDR3 spans 15 amino acids. The germline V gene encodes CDR1 SGHRS and CDR2 YFSETQ. CDR3 sequence reads: CASSLGAGGSYEQYF. CDR3 sequence (DNA): TGCGCCAGCAGCTTGGGGGCGGGGGGGAGCTACGAGCAGTACTTC.

The chain is built from TRBV10-3 and TRBJ2-1, with TRBD2 as a possible D gene (6 bases). The CDR3 runs to 13 residues. V lost 7 bases and J lost 6, with 13 bases in between. Per the germline V gene, CDR1 is ENHRY and CDR2 is SYGVKD. The CDR3 bases are TGTGCCATCAATGGGGGGTTCGGCAATGAGCAGTTCTTC. It encodes CAINGGFGNEQFF.

The J gene is TRBJ2-3, the V gene TRBV6-6; D possibly corresponds to TRBD1 (6 bases). Trimming stripped 5 bases from V and 2 bases from J, with 11 bases between. The CDR3 totals 14 residues. Germline lookup yields CDR1 MNHNY and CDR2 SVGAGI (reference sequence). This CDR3 reads CASSTGQSTDTQYF. The DNA of the CDR3 is TGTGCCAGCAGTACAGGGCAGTCCACAGATACGCAGTATTTT.

The chain's CDR3 is CASSLAGEGTEAFF. CDR3 bases: TGCGCCAGCAGCTTGGCCGGGGAGGGGACTGAAGCTTTCTTT. This chain joins TRBV5-1 and TRBJ1-1, with a tentative D call TRBD1 (5 bases). The germline V and J ends were trimmed by 0 bases and 5 bases, with 11 bases remaining between them. There are 14 residues in the CDR3. Germline V gene lookup returns CDR1 SGHRS and CDR2 YFSETQ.

This clone was detected only a few times. V and J are TRBV5-4 and TRBJ2-7; 9 bases line up with TRBD1. Germline CDR1 reads SGHNT; CDR2 reads YYREEE (reference sequence). The CDR3 totals 15 residues. V lost 4 bases, J lost 2 bases, and 7 bases stayed unmatched. CDR3 DNA: TGTGCCAGCAGCACACAGGGACAGGGTGCCTACGAGCAGTACTTC. This codes for CASSTQGQGAYEQYF.

The V and J genes are TRBV4-3 and TRBJ2-1, with a tentative D call TRBD1 (5 bases). The V end was cut by 0 bases, the J end by 12 bases, with 12 bases between. The CDR3 totals 13 residues. Germline V gene data show CDR1 as LGHNA and CDR2 as YSLEER. The CDR3 DNA sequence: TGCGCCAGCAGCCAAGAAGGAGCTACAGGGCAGTTCTTC. As protein: CASSQEGATGQFF.

The V call is TRBV6-1, the J call TRBJ2-2; 14 bases fit TRBD2. CDR3 length equals 17 residues. Per germline, CDR1 MNHNS and CDR2 SASEGT. The ends lost 4 bases at V and 2 bases at J; junction bases unmatched: 3. The chain's CDR3 is CASSGTSGGYNTGELFF. DNA of the CDR3: TGTGCCAGCAGTGGGACTAGCGGGGGGTACAACACCGGGGAGCTGTTTTTT.

The chain has TRBV24-1 and TRBJ2-1; 12 bases line up with TRBD2. V shed 10 bases, J shed 0 bases, and the junction held 9 bases outside the gene matches. CDR1 and CDR2 from the germline V gene are KGHDR and SFDVKD. The CDR3 runs to 17 residues. For the CDR3, the DNA is TGTGCCACTACTATTAGACTAGCGGGGGACTCCTACAATGAGCAGTTCTTC. It translates to CATTIRLAGDSYNEQFF.

V usage is TRBV5-1 and J usage is TRBJ2-1; 7 nucleotides line up with TRBD1. V was pared by 0 bases and J by 8 bases, with 2 bases of the junction left unmatched. The CDR3 spans 13 residues. CDR1 is SGHRS and CDR2 is YFSETQ in the germline V gene. The CDR3 loop reads CASSLEGAYEQFF. The CDR3 DNA follows: TGCGCCAGCAGCTTGGAGGGGGCGTATGAGCAGTTCTTC.

The J gene is TRBJ2-5, the V gene TRBV6-2 or TRBV6-3; 7 bases agree with TRBD2. V was clipped by 0 bases and J by 5 bases; unmatched bases: 9. The CDR3 runs 16 residues. The germline CDR1 and CDR2 sequences are MNHEY and SVGEGT. Here the CDR3 DNA reads TGTGCCAGCAGTTACTCCCTCATAGCGGGTATCGAGACCCAGTACTTC. As protein: CASSYSLIAGIETQYF.

CDR3: CASSPQLAFGYTF. The CDR3 DNA sequence: TGTGCCAGCAGTCCTCAACTAGCTTTCGGCTACACCTTC. The chain links TRBV12-3 or TRBV12-4 to TRBJ1-2, with unresolved D. The CDR3 has 13 residues. V lost 5 bases and J lost 8, with 15 bases in between.

The V and J genes are TRBV4-2 and TRBJ1-1; D is unresolved. CDR3 length equals 16 residues. Trimming cost V 4 bases and J 2 bases, with 17 bases left between them. Germline V CDR1 and CDR2: LGHNA, YNFKEQ. The CDR3 protein is CASSPPVRVLNTEAFF. The CDR3 bases are TGTGCCAGCAGCCCCCCCGTTCGTGTATTAAACACTGAAGCTTTCTTT.

Concerning this clone itself: Other DNA sequences in this specimen translate into the identical CDR3. The chain recombines TRBV28 with TRBJ1-2, with D tentatively TRBD1 (6 bases). The CDR3 covers 15 residues. The ends were cut back, 4 bases at V and 4 bases at J, with 16 bases in the middle. Germline assignment: CDR1 MDHEN and CDR2 SYDVKM. The CDR3 DNA reads as TGTGCCAGCAGTTACTCGGGCCTAGGGGGCTATGGCTACACCTTC. Its translation: CASSYSGLGGYGYTF.

J is TRBJ2-5 and V is TRBV6-1; TRBD2 might be the D (6 bases). The CDR3 consists of 14 residues. The germline V gene encodes CDR1 MNHNS and CDR2 SASEGT. Trimming took 2 bases from V and 1 from J, leaving 8 bases between them. The DNA for the CDR3 is TGTGCCAGCAGTGAACTAGCGCCCCAAGAGACCCAGTACTTC. Its protein product is CASSELAPQETQYF.

The CDR3 region is CASSVAAGGRYEQYF. In DNA form, the CDR3 reads TGTGCCAGCAGCGTAGCAGCGGGAGGACGCTACGAGCAGTACTTC. The rearrangement uses TRBV9 and TRBJ2-7; 9 nucleotides agree with TRBD2. The CDR3 sequence is 15 residues long. In germline, CDR1 is SGDLS, CDR2 YYNGEE. Trimming took 0 bases from V and 3 from J; bases not matched to a gene: 4.

The chain is built from TRBV4-1 and TRBJ2-7; 9 bases match TRBD1. CDR1 is MGHRA and CDR2 is YSYEKL in the germline V gene. The CDR3 has 16 amino acids. J lost 3 bases, V lost 5 bases, and 11 bases had no gene match. CDR3 nucleotides: TGCGCCAGCAGCGAGGCGGCCGGGACAGGGAGCTACGAGCAGTACTTC. Translating it yields CASSEAAGTGSYEQYF.

In this sample, this clone turned up a few times. The V gene is TRBV27, the J gene TRBJ2-3; perhaps TRBD2 as D (7 bases). The CDR3 runs to 14 residues. Trimming shortened V by 10 bases and J by 6 bases, and 20 bases separated the two germline ends. Germline CDR1 reads MNHEY; CDR2 reads SMNVEV (reference sequence). This chain's CDR3 is CATATRGGPDTQYF. CDR3 in DNA: TGTGCCACCGCTACGAGGGGGGGCCCGGATACGCAGTATTTT.